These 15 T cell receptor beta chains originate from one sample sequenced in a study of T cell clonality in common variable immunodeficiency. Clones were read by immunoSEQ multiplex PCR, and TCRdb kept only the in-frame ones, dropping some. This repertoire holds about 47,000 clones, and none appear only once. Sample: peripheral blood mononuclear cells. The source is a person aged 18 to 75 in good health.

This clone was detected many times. The sequenced CDR3 bases are TGTGCCAGCAGGGGGTTAGTGGGGGGTACGACGACTTACAATGAG. Translating it yields CASRGLVGGTTTYNE. The whole CDR3 region reads CASRGLVGGTTTYNEQFF. The rearrangement links TRBV28 to TRBJ2-1; D may be TRBD2 (6 bases). From the germline J gene comes the end of the CDR3, since the read stops 3 residues before it. V was clipped by 6 bases and J by 4 bases, with 25 bases between them. CDR1 and CDR2 from the germline V gene are MDHEN and SYDVKM. This CDR3 is built from 18 residues.

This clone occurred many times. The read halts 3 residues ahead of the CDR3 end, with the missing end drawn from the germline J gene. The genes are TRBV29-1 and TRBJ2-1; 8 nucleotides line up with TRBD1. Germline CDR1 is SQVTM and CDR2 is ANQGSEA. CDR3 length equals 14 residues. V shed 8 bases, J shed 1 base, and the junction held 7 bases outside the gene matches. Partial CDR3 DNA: TGCAGCACCGACAGGGGTAGGTCCTACAATGAG. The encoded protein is CSTDRGRSYNE. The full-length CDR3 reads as CSTDRGRSYNEQFF.

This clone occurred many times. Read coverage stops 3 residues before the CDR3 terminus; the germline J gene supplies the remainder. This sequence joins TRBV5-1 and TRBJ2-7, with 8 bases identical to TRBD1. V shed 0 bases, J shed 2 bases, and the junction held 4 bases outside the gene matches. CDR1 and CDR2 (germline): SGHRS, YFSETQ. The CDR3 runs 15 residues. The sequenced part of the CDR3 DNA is TGCGCCAGCAGCTTGGGAACAGGGGGTGCCTACGAG. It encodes CASSLGTGGAYE. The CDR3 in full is CASSLGTGGAYEQYF.

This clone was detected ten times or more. The CDR3 is CASRTDRVSHLYTQYF. CDR3 bases read: TGTGCCAGCAGGACCGACAGGGTTTCCCATCTCTATACG. The chain links TRBV28 to TRBJ2-3, with 7 bases identical to TRBD1. The read stops 3 residues short of the end of the CDR3; the missing end is completed from the germline J gene. This CDR3 has 16 amino acids. Germline assignment: CDR1 MDHEN and CDR2 SYDVKM. The junction had 16 bases not matched to a gene; V was cut back by 6 bases and J by 7 bases.

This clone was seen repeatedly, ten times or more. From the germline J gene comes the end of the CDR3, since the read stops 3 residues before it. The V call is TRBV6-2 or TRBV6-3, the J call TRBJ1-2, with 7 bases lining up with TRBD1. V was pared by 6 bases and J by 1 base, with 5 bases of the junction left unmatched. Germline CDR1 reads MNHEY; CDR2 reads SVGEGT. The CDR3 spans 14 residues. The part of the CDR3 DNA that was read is TGTGCCAGCAGCTTGACAGGGCGTAACTATGGC. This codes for CASSLTGRNYG. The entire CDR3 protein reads CASSLTGRNYGYTF.

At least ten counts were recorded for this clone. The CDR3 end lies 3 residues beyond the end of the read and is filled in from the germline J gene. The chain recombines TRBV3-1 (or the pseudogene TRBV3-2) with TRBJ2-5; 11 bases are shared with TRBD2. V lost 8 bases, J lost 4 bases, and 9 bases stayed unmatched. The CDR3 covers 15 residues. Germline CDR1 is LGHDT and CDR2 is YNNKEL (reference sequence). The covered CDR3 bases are TGTGCCAGCCTAGGGACTAGCGGTGGGGGAGAGACC. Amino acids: CASLGTSGGGET. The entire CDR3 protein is CASLGTSGGGETQYF.

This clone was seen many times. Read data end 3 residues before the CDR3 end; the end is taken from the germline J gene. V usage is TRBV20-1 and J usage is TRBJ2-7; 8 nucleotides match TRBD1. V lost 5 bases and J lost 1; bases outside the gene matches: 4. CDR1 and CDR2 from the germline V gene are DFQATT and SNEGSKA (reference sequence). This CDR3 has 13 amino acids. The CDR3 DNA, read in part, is TGCAGTGCTCAGGGACAGGTTTCCTACGAG. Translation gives CSAQGQVSYE. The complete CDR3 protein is CSAQGQVSYEQYF.

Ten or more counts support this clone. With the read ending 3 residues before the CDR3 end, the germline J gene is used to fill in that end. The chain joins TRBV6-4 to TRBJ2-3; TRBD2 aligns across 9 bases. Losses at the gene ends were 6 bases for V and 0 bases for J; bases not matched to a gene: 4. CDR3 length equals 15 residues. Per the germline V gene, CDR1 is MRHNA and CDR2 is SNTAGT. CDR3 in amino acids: CASSPGLASTDTQYF. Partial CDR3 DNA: TGTGCCAGCAGCCCGGGACTAGCCAGCACAGATACG.

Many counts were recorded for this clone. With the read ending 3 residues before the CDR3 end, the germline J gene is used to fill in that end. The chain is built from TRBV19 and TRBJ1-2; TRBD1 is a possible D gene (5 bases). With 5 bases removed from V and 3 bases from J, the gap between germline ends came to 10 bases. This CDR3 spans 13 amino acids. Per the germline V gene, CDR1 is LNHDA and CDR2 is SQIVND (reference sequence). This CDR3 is CASSWQGDYGYTF. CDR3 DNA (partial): TGTGCCAGTAGTTGGCAGGGAGACTATGGC.

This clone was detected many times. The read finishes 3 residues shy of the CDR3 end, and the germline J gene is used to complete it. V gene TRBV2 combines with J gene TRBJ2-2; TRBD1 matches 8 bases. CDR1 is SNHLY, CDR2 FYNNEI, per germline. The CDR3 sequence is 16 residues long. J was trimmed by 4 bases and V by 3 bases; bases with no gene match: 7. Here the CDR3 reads CASSDPVTGVTGELFF. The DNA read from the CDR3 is TGTGCCAGCAGTGATCCTGTGACAGGGGTCACCGGGGAG. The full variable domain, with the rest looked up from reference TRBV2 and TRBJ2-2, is EPEVTQTPSHQVTQMGQEVILRCVPISNHLYFYWYRQILGQKVEFLVSFYNNEISEKSEIFDDQFSVERPDGSNFTLKIRSTKLEDSAMYFCASSDPVTGVTGELFFGEGSRLTVL.

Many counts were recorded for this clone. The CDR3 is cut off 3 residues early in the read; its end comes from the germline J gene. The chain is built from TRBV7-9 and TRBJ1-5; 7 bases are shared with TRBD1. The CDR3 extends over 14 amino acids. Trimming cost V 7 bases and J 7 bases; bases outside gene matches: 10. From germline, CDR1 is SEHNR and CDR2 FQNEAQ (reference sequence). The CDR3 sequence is CASTSHLGGQPQHF. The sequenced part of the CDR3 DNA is TGTGCCAGCACCTCACATCTAGGGGGCCAGCCC.

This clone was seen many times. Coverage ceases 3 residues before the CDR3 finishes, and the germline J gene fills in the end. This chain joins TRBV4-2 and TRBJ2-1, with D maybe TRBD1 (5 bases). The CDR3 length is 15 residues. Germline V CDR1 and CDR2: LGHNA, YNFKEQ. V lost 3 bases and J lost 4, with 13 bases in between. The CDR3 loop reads CASSHPGHDYNEQFF. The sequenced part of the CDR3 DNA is TGTGCCAGCAGCCACCCCGGACACGATTACAATGAG.

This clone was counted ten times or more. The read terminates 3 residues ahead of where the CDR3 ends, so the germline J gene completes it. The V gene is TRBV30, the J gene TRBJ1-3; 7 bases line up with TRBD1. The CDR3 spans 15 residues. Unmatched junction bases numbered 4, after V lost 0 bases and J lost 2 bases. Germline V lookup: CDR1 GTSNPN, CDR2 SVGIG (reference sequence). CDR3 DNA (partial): TGTGCCTGGAGTGTAGACCAGGGGGCTGGAAACACC. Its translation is CAWSVDQGAGNT. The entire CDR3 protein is CAWSVDQGAGNTIYF.

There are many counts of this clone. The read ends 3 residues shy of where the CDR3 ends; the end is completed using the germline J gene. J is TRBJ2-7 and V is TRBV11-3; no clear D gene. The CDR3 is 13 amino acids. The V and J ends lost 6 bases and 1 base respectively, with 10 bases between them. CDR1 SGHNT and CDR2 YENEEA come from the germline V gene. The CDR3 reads CASRFTSSYEQYF. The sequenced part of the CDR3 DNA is TGTGCCAGCAGGTTCACTTCGTCCTACGAG. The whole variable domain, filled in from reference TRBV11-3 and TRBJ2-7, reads EAGVVQSPRYKIIEKKQPVAFWCNPISGHNTLYWYLQNLGQGPELLIRYENEEAVDDSQLPKDRFSAERLKGVDSTLKIQPAELGDSAVYLCASRFTSSYEQYFGPGTRLTVT.

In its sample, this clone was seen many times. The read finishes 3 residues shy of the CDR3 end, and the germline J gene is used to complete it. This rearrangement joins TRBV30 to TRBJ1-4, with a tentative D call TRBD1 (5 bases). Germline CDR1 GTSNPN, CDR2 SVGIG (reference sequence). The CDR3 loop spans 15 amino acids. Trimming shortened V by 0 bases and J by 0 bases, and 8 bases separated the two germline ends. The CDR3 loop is CAWSVLGATNEKLFF. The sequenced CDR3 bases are TGTGCCTGGAGTGTATTAGGGGCAACTAATGAAAAA. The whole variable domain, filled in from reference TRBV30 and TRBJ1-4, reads SQTIHQWPATLVQPVGSPLSLECTVEGTSNPNLYWYRQAAGRGLQLLFYSVGIGQISSEVPQNLSASRPQDRQFILSSKKLLLSDSGFYLCAWSVLGATNEKLFFGSGTQLSVL.